This TCR beta chain was recovered during a study of human T cells and chemical hapten exposure. Findings of the study overall: No alteration of TCRs above 1 in 1000 frequency was seen with DPC sensitization.

Described time point: pre-sensitization, week 0. Regarding treatment: therapeutic diphenylcyclopropenone sensitization with weekly scalp DPC. Separate cDNA molecules received unique molecular identifiers, which the library attached to them. TCRdb reanalysed the RACE reads using MiXCR and keeps one entry per CDR3 protein. The repertoire holds over 300,000 distinct CDR3 sequences, with approximately 5.1% as singletons. The sample holds a few counts of this clonotype. The antigen remains undetermined. Germline trimming cut 5 bases from V and 5 bases from J; bases unmatched to any gene: 8. CDR3 length: 15 residues. Per germline, CDR1 SEHNR and CDR2 FQNEAQ (reference sequence).

The V and J genes are TRBV7-9 and TRBJ1-2; 10 positions agree with TRBD1. The sample in question was whole blood, obtained in connection with sensitization to the hapten diphenylcyclopropenone (DPC). This receptor was taken from a woman aged 45-65 years with alopecia areata. Some clones in this sample may be carry-over from other donors' samples. Written as DNA, the CDR3 is TGTGCCAGCAGCCCAACCGGACAGGGGGTATATGGCTACACCTTC. Translation: CASSPTGQGVYGYTF.